This T cell receptor beta chain came from a study of T cell clonality in common variable immunodeficiency. Study conclusions and caveats: T cell subpopulation sequencing would be needed to explain CVID clonality. Shared TCRbeta clones were fewer between CVID subjects than controls.

Control and CVID samples contributed equal amounts of genomic DNA. Libraries were prepared by immunoSEQ multiplex PCR; TCRdb keeps only in-frame clonotypes and omits some of them. The specimen has roughly 40,000 clones, none found just once. In this sample, this clone turned up many times. As yet, its antigen is unknown. Sequencing ends 3 residues short of the CDR3 end; the germline J gene provides the rest. Most patients and controls had Caucasian heritage. With V trimmed by 7 bases and J by 6 bases, 11 bases remained unmatched. The germline CDR1 and CDR2 sequences are DFQATT and SNEGSKA (reference sequence). This CDR3 has 14 amino acids.

Sequenced: peripheral blood mononuclear cells. The chain combines TRBV20-1 with TRBJ2-1; 8 nucleotides match TRBD2. The receptor's source is a person aged 18-69 years in good health. CDR3 amino acids: CSVTKGLVVNEQFF. Incomplete CDR3 DNA: TGCAGTGTTACGAAGGGACTAGTAGTCAATGAG.